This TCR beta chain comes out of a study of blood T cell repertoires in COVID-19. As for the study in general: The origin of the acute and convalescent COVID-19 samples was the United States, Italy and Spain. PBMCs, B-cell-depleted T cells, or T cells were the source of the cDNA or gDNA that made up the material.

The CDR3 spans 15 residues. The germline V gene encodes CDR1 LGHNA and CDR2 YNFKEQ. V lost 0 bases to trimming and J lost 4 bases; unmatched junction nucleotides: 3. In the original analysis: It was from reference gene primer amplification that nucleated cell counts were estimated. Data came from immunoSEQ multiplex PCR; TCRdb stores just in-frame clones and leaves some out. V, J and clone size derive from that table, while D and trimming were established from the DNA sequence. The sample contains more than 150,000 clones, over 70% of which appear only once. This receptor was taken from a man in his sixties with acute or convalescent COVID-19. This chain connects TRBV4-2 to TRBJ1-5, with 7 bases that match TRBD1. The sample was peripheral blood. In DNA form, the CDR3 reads TGTGCCAGCAGCCAAGAGGGACAGCCAAATCAGCCCCAGCATTTT. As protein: CASSQEGQPNQPQHF.